These T cell receptor beta chains were read from a single sample in a study of shared clonotypes between healthy human individuals. Some clones are missing from TCRdb's copy, which holds only in-frame ones; the method was immunoSEQ multiplex PCR. The sample includes approximately 1.1 million clones, roughly 74% of them seen just once. Sequenced: memory CD4+ T cells from PBMCs. Source of these receptors: a man aged 18 to 35 in good health. Some clones in this sample may be carry-over from other donors' samples. The CDR3 runs from the conserved cysteine through the conserved F or W. D genes are given only for firm matches. Clone size is not always given. Where it is, it says once, few, many or a class for expanded clones.

j_gene: TRBJ1-1
d_gene: .
abundance: .
v_gene: TRBV2
CDR3aa: CASRSEASNTEAFF
CDR3nt: TGTGCCAGCAGAAGTGAAGCCTCGAACACTGAAGCTTTCTTT

j_gene: TRBJ2-7
d_gene: TRBD2
abundance: .
v_gene: TRBV4-3
CDR3aa: CASSQGLAGAPYEQYF
CDR3nt: TGCGCCAGCAGCCAGGGACTAGCGGGAGCCCCCTACGAGCAGTACTTC

j_gene: TRBJ2-3
d_gene: TRBD1
abundance: .
v_gene: TRBV5-1
CDR3aa: CASSWLDRVGDTQYF
CDR3nt: TGCGCCAGCAGCTGGTTGGACAGGGTCGGGGATACGCAGTATTTT

j_gene: TRBJ2-1
d_gene: TRBD2
abundance: .
v_gene: TRBV4-2
CDR3aa: CASSQAGASGSHEQFF
CDR3nt: TGTGCCAGCAGCCAAGCCGGGGCTAGCGGGAGTCATGAGCAGTTCTTC

j_gene: TRBJ1-1
d_gene: .
abundance: .
v_gene: TRBV5-1
CDR3aa: CASSLGRSGYTEAFF
CDR3nt: TGCGCCAGCAGCTTGGGTCGATCGGGGTACACTGAAGCTTTCTTT

j_gene: TRBJ1-4
d_gene: .
abundance: .
v_gene: TRBV18
CDR3aa: CASSPQGVPTNEKLFF
CDR3nt: TGTGCCAGCTCACCCCAGGGCGTTCCCACTAATGAAAAACTGTTTTTT

j_gene: TRBJ1-5
d_gene: .
abundance: .
v_gene: TRBV10-3
CDR3aa: CAISESRDQPQHF
CDR3nt: TGTGCCATCAGTGAGTCGAGGGATCAGCCCCAGCATTTT

j_gene: TRBJ2-2
d_gene: .
abundance: .
v_gene: TRBV12-2
CDR3aa: CASRLVAPNTGELFF
CDR3nt: TGTGCAAGTCGCTTAGTGGCGCCGAACACCGGGGAGCTGTTTTTT

j_gene: TRBJ2-3
d_gene: .
abundance: .
v_gene: TRBV27
CDR3aa: CASSFGRYTDTQYF
CDR3nt: TGTGCCAGCAGTTTTGGCAGGTACACAGATACGCAGTATTTT

j_gene: TRBJ2-7
d_gene: TRBD1
abundance: few
v_gene: TRBV19
CDR3aa: CASSRDGQGGYEQYF
CDR3nt: TGTGCCAGTAGTAGGGACGGACAGGGAGGCTACGAGCAGTACTTC

j_gene: TRBJ2-6
d_gene: TRBD1
abundance: .
v_gene: TRBV5-1
CDR3aa: CASSLIPGQGISGANVLTF
CDR3nt: TGCGCCAGCAGCCTAATACCGGGACAGGGGATCTCTGGGGCCAACGTCCTGACTTTC

j_gene: TRBJ2-7
d_gene: .
abundance: .
v_gene: TRBV11-2
CDR3aa: CASSLGGRDYEQYF
CDR3nt: TGTGCCAGCAGCTTAGGGGGCAGGGACTACGAGCAGTACTTC

j_gene: TRBJ2-3
d_gene: .
abundance: .
v_gene: TRBV5-1
CDR3aa: CASSSGDFWGADTQYF
CDR3nt: TGCGCCAGCAGCTCCGGGGACTTCTGGGGTGCAGATACGCAGTATTTT

j_gene: TRBJ2-1
d_gene: TRBD2
abundance: .
v_gene: TRBV5-1
CDR3aa: CASRLAGYNEQFF
CDR3nt: TGCGCCAGCCGATTAGCGGGGTACAATGAGCAGTTCTTC

j_gene: TRBJ2-1
d_gene: .
abundance: .
v_gene: TRBV7-2
CDR3aa: CASSLAILVNEQFF
CDR3nt: TGTGCCAGCAGCTTAGCAATACTAGTGAATGAGCAGTTCTTC

j_gene: TRBJ2-6
d_gene: TRBD1
abundance: few
v_gene: TRBV7-3
CDR3aa: CASSSLGQRSGANVLTF
CDR3nt: TGTGCCAGCAGCTCATTGGGACAGCGCTCTGGGGCCAACGTCCTGACTTTC

j_gene: TRBJ2-1
d_gene: TRBD2
abundance: .
v_gene: TRBV4-2
CDR3aa: CASSRGREGYNEQFF
CDR3nt: TGTGCCAGCAGCCGGGGGCGGGAGGGCTACAATGAGCAGTTCTTC

j_gene: TRBJ2-1
d_gene: .
abundance: .
v_gene: TRBV6-1
CDR3aa: CASSDGKSYNEQFF
CDR3nt: TGTGCCAGCAGTGACGGCAAGTCCTACAATGAGCAGTTCTTC

j_gene: TRBJ2-5
d_gene: TRBD1
abundance: .
v_gene: TRBV7-4
CDR3aa: CASSPPPGQGQETQYF
CDR3nt: TGTGCCAGCAGCCCTCCCCCCGGACAGGGGCAGGAGACCCAGTACTTC

j_gene: TRBJ2-3
d_gene: TRBD2
abundance: .
v_gene: TRBV4-1
CDR3aa: CASSQELADTQYF
CDR3nt: TGCGCCAGCAGCCAAGAACTAGCGGATACGCAGTATTTT

j_gene: TRBJ2-3
d_gene: .
abundance: .
v_gene: TRBV27
CDR3aa: CASSFRGTDTQYF
CDR3nt: TGTGCCAGCAGTTTCCGGGGCACAGATACGCAGTATTTT

j_gene: TRBJ1-5
d_gene: .
abundance: .
v_gene: TRBV5-1
CDR3aa: CASSPGDSNQPQHF
CDR3nt: TGCGCCAGCAGCCCGGGAGATAGCAATCAGCCCCAGCATTTT

j_gene: TRBJ2-7
d_gene: TRBD2
abundance: .
v_gene: TRBV15
CDR3aa: CATSTTYSGEGEQYF
CDR3nt: TGTGCCACCAGCACGACGTATAGCGGGGAGGGGGAGCAGTACTTC

j_gene: TRBJ1-3
d_gene: .
abundance: .
v_gene: TRBV29-1
CDR3aa: CSVELQAISSGNTIYF
CDR3nt: TGCAGCGTTGAGTTGCAGGCAATCTCTTCTGGAAACACCATATATTTT

j_gene: TRBJ2-1
d_gene: TRBD2
abundance: many
v_gene: TRBV25-1
CDR3aa: CASSELGGRPWNEQFF
CDR3nt: TGTGCCAGCAGTGAATTGGGGGGGAGACCGTGGAATGAGCAGTTCTTC

j_gene: TRBJ1-1
d_gene: .
abundance: .
v_gene: TRBV7-9
CDR3aa: CASTLSRSF
CDR3nt: TGTGCCAGCACCCTTAGTCGCAGCTTT